This T cell receptor beta chain is from a study of vaccination and CD4 T cells after COVID-19. TCRdb re-derived calls from the PCR reads in MiXCR, one entry per CDR3 protein. The table has some 20,000 distinct CDR3 sequences, 60% seen once. This clonotype appeared a few times. The length of the CDR3 is 16 residues. Unmatched junction bases numbered 7, after V lost 5 bases and J lost 0 bases. From germline, CDR1 is LNHDA and CDR2 SQIVND (reference sequence). Source: CD4+ T cells from blood, taken after SARS-CoV-2 vaccination. V and J are TRBV19 and TRBJ2-3; 8 positions match TRBD1. The sequence was obtained from a human donor who had recovered from COVID-19. The CDR3, as DNA: TGTGCCAGTAGTGCCCCACAGGGGGTGAGCACAGATACGCAGTATTTT. It codes for CASSAPQGVSTDTQYF. Using reference TRBV19 and TRBJ2-3 for the parts outside the CDR3, the full variable domain is DGGITQSPKYLFRKEGQNVTLSCEQNLNHDAMYWYRQDPGQGLRLIYYSQIVNDFQKGDIAEGYSVSREKKESFPLTVTSAQKNPTAFYLCASSAPQGVSTDTQYFGPGTRLTVL.